Listed here are 21 T cell receptor beta chains from one sample, sequenced in a study of beta chain features in type 1 diabetes. As every portion of the isolated RNA was reverse transcribed, the sequencing read expressed TCRB transcripts. Generated by immunoSEQ multiplex PCR, the TCRdb table keeps only in-frame clones and is missing some. The sample lists 680,000 or so clones, around 15% seen once, with roughly 0.098% in the top ten. Material for sequencing was naive CD4+ T cells from blood. These receptor sequences come from a man in his late teens or twenties in good health.

This CDR3 reads CASSIAGRDTEAFF. CDR3 DNA sequence: TGTGCCAGTAGTATCGCAGGGCGGGACACTGAAGCTTTCTTT. The chain recombines TRBV19 with TRBJ1-1, with D tentatively TRBD1 (5 bases). Per the germline V gene, CDR1 is LNHDA and CDR2 is SQIVND (reference sequence). The CDR3 is 14 residues long. Trimming pared 3 bases from V and 3 bases from J, leaving 11 bases between.

This clone has ten or more counts. The CDR3 loop is CASSQDAARAIYNEQFF. DNA of the CDR3: TGTGCCAGCAGCCAAGATGCGGCCAGGGCTATCTACAATGAGCAGTTCTTC. The rearrangement uses TRBV14 and TRBJ2-1; weak D call: TRBD1 (5 bases). The CDR3 sequence is 17 residues long. The germline V gene encodes CDR1 SGHDN and CDR2 FVKESK. Deletions cut 0 bases from V and 3 bases from J, with 15 bases between.

This clone was counted only a few times. This sequence joins TRBV4-3 and TRBJ2-7; D tentatively reads TRBD1 or TRBD2 (5 bases each). This CDR3 region has 19 residues. Germline CDR1 LGHNA, CDR2 YSLEER. The V end was cut by 0 bases, the J end by 4 bases, with 25 bases between. The CDR3 protein is CASSQDTGTGFWGLYEQYF. The CDR3 DNA reads as TGCGCCAGCAGCCAAGATACGGGCACGGGATTTTGGGGCCTTTACGAGCAGTACTTC.

This clone turned up a few times. V gene TRBV7-9 combines with J gene TRBJ2-7; D is possibly TRBD2 (6 bases). The germline CDR1 and CDR2 sequences are SEHNR and FQNEAQ (reference sequence). The CDR3 loop spans 15 amino acids. V was trimmed by 6 bases and J by 2 bases, leaving 17 bases between them. DNA for the CDR3: TGTGCCAGCAGTGTAGAGGGATCGGGAGCCTACGAGCAGTACTTC. This translates into CASSVEGSGAYEQYF.

This clone was seen a handful of times. V and J are TRBV28 and TRBJ2-1, with D maybe TRBD2 (6 bases). V gave up 1 base and J gave up 3 bases, with 7 bases separating them. Germline CDR1 MDHEN, CDR2 SYDVKM. CDR3 size: 14 residues. As DNA, the CDR3 is TGTGCCAGCAGTTTATCGGGACTCTACAATGAGCAGTTCTTC. Protein: CASSLSGLYNEQFF.

In its sample, this clone was seen a few times. V usage is TRBV29-1 and J usage is TRBJ2-1; 9 nucleotides align to TRBD2. Germline loops: CDR1 SQVTM, CDR2 ANQGSEA. The ends lost 3 bases at V and 3 bases at J; junction bases unmatched: 6. This CDR3 is built from 15 residues. The CDR3 loop is CSVDIAGAFYNEQFF. In nucleotides, the CDR3 is TGCAGCGTTGATATAGCGGGAGCTTTCTACAATGAGCAGTTCTTC.

In regard to this clone: Other DNA sequences within the sample encode an identical CDR3. The chain combines TRBV5-4 with TRBJ2-7, with 8 nucleotides matching TRBD2. Germline V gene lookup returns CDR1 SGHNT and CDR2 YYREEE (reference sequence). The CDR3 consists of 14 residues. V gave up 4 bases and J gave up 2 bases; unmatched junction bases: 5. CDR3 coding DNA: TGTGCCAGCAGCCTTTTAGCGGGAACCTACGAGCAGTACTTC. This sequence encodes CASSLLAGTYEQYF.

The chain links TRBV28 to TRBJ1-1, with TRBD1 matching 7 bases. V was pared by 3 bases and J by 4 bases, with 5 bases of the junction left unmatched. Germline-derived CDR1 and CDR2 are MDHEN and SYDVKM. This CDR3 comprises 14 residues. The CDR3 protein is CASSLEGASTEAFF. In DNA, the CDR3 is TGTGCCAGCAGTTTGGAGGGGGCGAGCACTGAAGCTTTCTTT.

V and J are TRBV7-9 and TRBJ2-7; 8 bases are a match to TRBD1. This CDR3 has 15 amino acids. Germline V lookup: CDR1 SEHNR, CDR2 FQNEAQ (reference sequence). Trimming removed 5 bases from V and 5 bases from J; junction bases left unmatched: 11. The CDR3, as DNA: TGTGCCAGCAGCCACCGGACAGGGAGTGGGGACGAGCAGTACTTC. This sequence encodes CASSHRTGSGDEQYF.

The V and J genes are TRBV6-1 and TRBJ1-1; D possibly corresponds to TRBD1 (5 bases). This CDR3 comprises 13 residues. V lost 0 bases to trimming and J lost 9 bases, with 11 bases between them. Per germline, CDR1 MNHNS and CDR2 SASEGT. CDR3 region: CASSEAGRGKAFF. For the CDR3, the DNA is TGTGCCAGCAGTGAAGCGGGGAGGGGTAAAGCTTTCTTT.

The sample holds a few counts of this clone. The V call is TRBV11-2, the J call TRBJ1-5; D call uncertain. Per germline, CDR1 SGHAT and CDR2 FQNNGV. The CDR3 contains 16 residues. V was cut by 1 base and J by 9 bases, with 19 bases left in between. The chain's CDR3 is CASSLALLPTGGPQHF. The CDR3 DNA sequence: TGTGCCAGCAGCTTAGCCCTCCTGCCCACCGGCGGGCCCCAGCATTTT.

The chain combines TRBV10-3 with TRBJ1-1; 8 nucleotides match TRBD1. CDR1 and CDR2 (germline): ENHRY, SYGVKD. The trim removed 7 bases at V and 3 bases at J, leaving 4 bases unmatched. The CDR3 loop spans 13 amino acids. CDR3 sequence: CAITLDRDTEAFF. CDR3 DNA sequence: TGTGCCATCACCTTGGACAGGGACACTGAAGCTTTCTTT.

The chain is built from TRBV7-3 and TRBJ2-1, with 8 bases that match TRBD2. This CDR3 has 15 residues. Looked up from germline, CDR1 is SGHTA and CDR2 is FQGTGA. The junction had 2 bases not matched to a gene; V was cut back by 0 bases and J by 4 bases. In DNA form, the CDR3 reads TGTGCCAGCAGCTTAACTAGCGGGATGTACAATGAGCAGTTCTTC. It specifies CASSLTSGMYNEQFF.

The gene calls are TRBV18 and TRBJ1-1, with no clear D. Trimming took off 2 bases at V and 3 bases at J, with 7 bases between the two ends. This CDR3 has 13 amino acids. The germline V gene has CDR1 KGHSH and CDR2 LQKENI. CDR3 sequence reads: CASSPGSDTEAFF. The CDR3 DNA sequence: TGTGCCAGCTCACCAGGGAGTGACACTGAAGCTTTCTTT.

This clone has only a few counts. This chain links TRBV29-1 with TRBJ1-1; D gene uncertain. Looked up from germline, CDR1 is SQVTM and CDR2 is ANQGSEA. Trimming removed 6 bases from V and 4 bases from J, with 15 bases in between. The CDR3 runs 13 residues. The CDR3 DNA reads as TGCAGCGTCGCCCGCGGTTGGAGCACTGAAGCTTTCTTT. Translation: CSVARGWSTEAFF.

The chain couples TRBV19 to TRBJ1-1; possibly TRBD1 for D (5 bases). CDR1 and CDR2 (germline): LNHDA, SQIVND (reference sequence). Deletions cut 5 bases from V and 1 base from J, with 11 bases between. This CDR3 is 14 amino acids long. The CDR3 region is CASSPRTGNTEAFF. The CDR3 nucleotides read TGTGCCAGTAGTCCGCGAACAGGGAACACTGAAGCTTTCTTT.

This chain joins TRBV5-1 and TRBJ2-7; D perhaps matches TRBD1 (7 bases). Germline CDR1 SGHRS, CDR2 YFSETQ. Trimming took 9 bases from V and 3 from J, leaving 16 bases between them. This CDR3 contains 13 residues. Here the CDR3 DNA reads TGCGCCACCCGTGGACAGGACTACTACGAGCAGTACTTC. It encodes CATRGQDYYEQYF. The whole variable domain, remainder taken from reference TRBV5-1 and TRBJ2-7, is KAGVTQTPRYLIKTRGQQVTLSCSPISGHRSVSWYQQTPGQGLQFLFEYFSETQRNKGNFPGRFSGRQFSNSRSEMNVSTLELGDSALYLCATRGQDYYEQYFGPGTRLTVT.

This clone was seen a few times. This chain connects TRBV5-6 to TRBJ2-1; no reliable D call. Deletions cut 3 bases from V and 3 bases from J, with 16 bases between. Germline CDR1 SGHDT, CDR2 YYEEEE. The CDR3 totals 16 residues. In DNA, the CDR3 is TGTGCCAGCAGCTCGTCCCTGGGTACCTTCTACAATGAGCAGTTCTTC. As protein: CASSSSLGTFYNEQFF.

V gene TRBV5-6 combines with J gene TRBJ2-2, with D possibly being TRBD2 (5 bases). Germline CDR1 reads SGHDT; CDR2 reads YYEEEE. V was shortened by 0 bases and J by 3 bases, with 9 bases between the two germline ends. The CDR3 runs to 15 residues. In DNA form, the CDR3 reads TGTGCCAGCAGCTTGGATCCGGGATACACCGGGGAGCTGTTTTTT. Translated: CASSLDPGYTGELFF.

V gene TRBV2 combines with J gene TRBJ1-5; D not resolved. The CDR3 extends over 14 amino acids. Germline assignment: CDR1 SNHLY and CDR2 FYNNEI. The V end lost 7 bases, the J end lost 0 bases, and 10 bases lay between the germline ends. For the CDR3, the DNA is TGTGCCAGCACTGGGGAAACTAGCAATCAGCCCCAGCATTTT. This encodes CASTGETSNQPQHF.

The chain uses TRBV19 and TRBJ2-5; 7 bases agree with TRBD2. This CDR3 comprises 15 residues. The V gene's germline CDR1 is LNHDA and CDR2 SQIVND (reference sequence). V was clipped by 8 bases and J by 5 bases; unmatched bases: 14. CDR3 sequence (DNA): TGTGCCAGTGGTCCCTCTGGCGGGAGTCAGGAGACCCAGTACTTC. Translated, it gives CASGPSGGSQETQYF.